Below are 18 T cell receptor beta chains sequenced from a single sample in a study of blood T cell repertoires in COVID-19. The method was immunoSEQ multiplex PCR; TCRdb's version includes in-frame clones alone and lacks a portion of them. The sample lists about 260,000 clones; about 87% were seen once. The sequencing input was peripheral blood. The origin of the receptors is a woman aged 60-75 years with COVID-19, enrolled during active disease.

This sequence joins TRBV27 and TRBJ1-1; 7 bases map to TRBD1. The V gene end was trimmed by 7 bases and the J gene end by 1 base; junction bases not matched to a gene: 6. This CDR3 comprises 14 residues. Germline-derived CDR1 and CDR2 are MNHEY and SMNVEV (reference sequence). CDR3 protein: CASNPTGKNTEAFF. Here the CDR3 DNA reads TGTGCCAGCAACCCGACAGGGAAGAACACTGAAGCTTTCTTT.

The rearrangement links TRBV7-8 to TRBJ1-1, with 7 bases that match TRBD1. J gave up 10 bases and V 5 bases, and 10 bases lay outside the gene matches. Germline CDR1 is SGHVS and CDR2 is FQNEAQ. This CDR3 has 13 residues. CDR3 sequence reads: CASSGGQPLGAFF. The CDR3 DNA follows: TGTGCCAGCAGCGGGGGACAGCCTTTGGGAGCTTTCTTT.

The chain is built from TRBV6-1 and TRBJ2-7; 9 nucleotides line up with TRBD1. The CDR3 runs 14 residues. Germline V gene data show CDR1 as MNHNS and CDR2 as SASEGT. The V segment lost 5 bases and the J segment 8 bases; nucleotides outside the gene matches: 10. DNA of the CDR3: TGTGCCAGCAGTCATGGACAGGGGCTCAGGCAGCAGTACTTC. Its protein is CASSHGQGLRQQYF.

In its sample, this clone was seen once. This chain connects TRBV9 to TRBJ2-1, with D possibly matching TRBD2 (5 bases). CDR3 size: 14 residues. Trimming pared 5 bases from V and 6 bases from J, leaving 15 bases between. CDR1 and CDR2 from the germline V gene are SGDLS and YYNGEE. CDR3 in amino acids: CASSPPGRGNEQFF. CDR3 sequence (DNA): TGTGCCAGCAGTCCTCCCGGTCGGGGCAATGAGCAGTTCTTC.

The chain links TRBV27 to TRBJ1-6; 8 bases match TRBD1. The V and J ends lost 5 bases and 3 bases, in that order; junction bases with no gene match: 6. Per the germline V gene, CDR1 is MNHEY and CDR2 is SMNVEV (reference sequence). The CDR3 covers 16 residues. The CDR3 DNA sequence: TGTGCCAGCAGTACCTTAGACAGGGGCTATAATTCACCCCTCCACTTT. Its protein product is CASSTLDRGYNSPLHF.

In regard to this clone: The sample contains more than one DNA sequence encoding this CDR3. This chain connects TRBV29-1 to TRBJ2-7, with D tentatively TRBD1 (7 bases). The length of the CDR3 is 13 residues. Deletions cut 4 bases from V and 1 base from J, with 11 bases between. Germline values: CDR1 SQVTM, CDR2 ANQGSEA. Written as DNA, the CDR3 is TGCAGCGTTGCCCAGGGGGGATCCTACGAGCAGTACTTC. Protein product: CSVAQGGSYEQYF.

CDR3 sequence reads: CASSLGDRGSPLHF. The CDR3, as DNA: TGTGCCAGCAGTTTAGGGGACAGGGGCTCACCCCTCCACTTT. The V and J genes are TRBV6-6 and TRBJ1-6; 10 bases line up with TRBD1. The CDR3 sequence is 14 residues long. Germline values: CDR1 MNHNY, CDR2 SVGAGI (reference sequence). V was clipped by 4 bases and J by 10 bases; unmatched bases: 4.

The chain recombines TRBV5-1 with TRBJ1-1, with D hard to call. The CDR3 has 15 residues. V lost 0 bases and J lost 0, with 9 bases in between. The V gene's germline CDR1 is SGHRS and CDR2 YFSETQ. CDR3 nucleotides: TGCGCCAGCAGCTTGGCAGAAAACATGAACACTGAAGCTTTCTTT. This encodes CASSLAENMNTEAFF. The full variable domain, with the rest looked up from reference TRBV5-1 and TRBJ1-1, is KAGVTQTPRYLIKTRGQQVTLSCSPISGHRSVSWYQQTPGQGLQFLFEYFSETQRNKGNFPGRFSGRQFSNSRSEMNVSTLELGDSALYLCASSLAENMNTEAFFGQGTRLTVV.

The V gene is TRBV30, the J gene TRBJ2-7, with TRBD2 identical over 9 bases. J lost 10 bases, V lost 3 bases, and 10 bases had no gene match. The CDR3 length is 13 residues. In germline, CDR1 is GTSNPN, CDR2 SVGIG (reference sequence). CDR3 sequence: CAWSPGGRALQYF. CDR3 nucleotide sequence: TGTGCCTGGAGCCCAGGCGGGAGGGCCCTCCAGTACTTC.

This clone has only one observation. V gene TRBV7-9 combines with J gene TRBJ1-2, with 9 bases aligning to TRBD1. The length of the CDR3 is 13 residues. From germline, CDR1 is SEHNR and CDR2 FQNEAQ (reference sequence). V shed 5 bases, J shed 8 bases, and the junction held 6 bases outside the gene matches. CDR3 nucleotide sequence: TGTGCCAGCAGCGGCTCGGACAGGGGCGGCTACACCTTC. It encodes CASSGSDRGGYTF.

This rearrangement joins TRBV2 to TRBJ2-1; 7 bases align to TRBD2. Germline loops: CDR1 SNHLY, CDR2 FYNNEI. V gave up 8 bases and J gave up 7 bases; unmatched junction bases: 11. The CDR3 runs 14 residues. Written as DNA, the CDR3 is TGTGCCAGCGGGAGGGAAGTGTTAGGAAATGAGCAGTTCTTC. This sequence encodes CASGREVLGNEQFF.

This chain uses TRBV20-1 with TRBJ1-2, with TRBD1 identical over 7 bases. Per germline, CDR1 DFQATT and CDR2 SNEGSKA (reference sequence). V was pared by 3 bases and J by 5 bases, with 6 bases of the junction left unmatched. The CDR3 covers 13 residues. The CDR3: CSASGRGWYGYTF. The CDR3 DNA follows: TGCAGTGCTAGTGGCAGGGGGTGGTATGGCTACACCTTC.

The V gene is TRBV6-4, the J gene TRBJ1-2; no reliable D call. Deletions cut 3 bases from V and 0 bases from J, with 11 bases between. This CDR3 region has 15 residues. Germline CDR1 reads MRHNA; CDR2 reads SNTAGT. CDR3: CASSECRSTNYGYTF. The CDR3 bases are TGTGCCAGCAGTGAATGTCGGAGTACTAACTATGGCTACACCTTC.

This CDR3 reads CASSVVPGVFSGNTIYF. The CDR3 DNA follows: TGTGCCAGCAGCGTAGTGCCCGGAGTCTTCTCTGGAAACACCATATATTTT. The gene calls are TRBV9 and TRBJ1-3; D is ambiguous. CDR1 SGDLS and CDR2 YYNGEE come from the germline V gene. The CDR3 runs to 17 residues. Deletions cut 0 bases from V and 0 bases from J, with 13 bases between. Looking up the rest from reference TRBV9 and TRBJ1-3 gives the full variable domain: DSGVTQTPKHLITATGQRVTLRCSPRSGDLSVYWYQQSLDQGLQFLIQYYNGEERAKGNILERFSAQQFPDLHSELNLSSLELGDSALYFCASSVVPGVFSGNTIYFGEGSWLTVV.

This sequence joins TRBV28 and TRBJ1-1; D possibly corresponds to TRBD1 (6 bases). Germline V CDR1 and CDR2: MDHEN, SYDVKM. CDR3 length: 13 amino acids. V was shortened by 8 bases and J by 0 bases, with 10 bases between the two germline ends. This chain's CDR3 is CASQGLMNTEAFF. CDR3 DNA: TGTGCCAGCCAGGGGCTAATGAACACTGAAGCTTTCTTT.

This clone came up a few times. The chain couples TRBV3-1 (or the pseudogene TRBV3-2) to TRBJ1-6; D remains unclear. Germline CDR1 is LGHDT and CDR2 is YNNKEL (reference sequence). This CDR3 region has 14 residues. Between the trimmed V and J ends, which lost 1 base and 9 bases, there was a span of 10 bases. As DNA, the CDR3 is TGTGCCAGCAGCCAAGGCCAAACGAGTTCACCCCTCCACTTT. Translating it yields CASSQGQTSSPLHF.

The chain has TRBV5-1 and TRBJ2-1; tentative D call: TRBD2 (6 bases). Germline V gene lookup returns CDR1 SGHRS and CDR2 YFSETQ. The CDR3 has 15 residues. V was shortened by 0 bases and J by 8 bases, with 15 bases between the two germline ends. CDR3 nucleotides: TGCGCCAGCAGCTTGGTGGTTCCTAGCGAGGATGAGCAGTTCTTC. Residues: CASSLVVPSEDEQFF.

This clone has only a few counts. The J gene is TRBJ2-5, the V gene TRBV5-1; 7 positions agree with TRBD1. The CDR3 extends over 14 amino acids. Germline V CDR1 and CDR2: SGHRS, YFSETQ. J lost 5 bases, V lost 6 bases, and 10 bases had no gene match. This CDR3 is CASNKRTGEETQYF. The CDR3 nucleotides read TGCGCCAGCAACAAACGGACAGGAGAGGAGACCCAGTACTTC.